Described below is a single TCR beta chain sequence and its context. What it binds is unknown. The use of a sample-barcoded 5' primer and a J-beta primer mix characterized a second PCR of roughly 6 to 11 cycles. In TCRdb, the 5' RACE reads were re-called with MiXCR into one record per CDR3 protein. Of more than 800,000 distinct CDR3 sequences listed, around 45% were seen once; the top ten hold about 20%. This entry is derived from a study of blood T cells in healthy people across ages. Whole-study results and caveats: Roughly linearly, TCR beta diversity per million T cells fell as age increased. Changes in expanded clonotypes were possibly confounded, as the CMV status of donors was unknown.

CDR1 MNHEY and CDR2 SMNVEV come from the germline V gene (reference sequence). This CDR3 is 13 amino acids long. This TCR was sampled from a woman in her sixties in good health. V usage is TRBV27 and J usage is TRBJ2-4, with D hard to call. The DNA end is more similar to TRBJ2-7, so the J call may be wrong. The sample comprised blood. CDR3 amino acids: CASSLDPLGEQYF. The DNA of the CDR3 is TGTGCCAGCAGTTTAGATCCATTAGGCGAGCAGTACTTC.